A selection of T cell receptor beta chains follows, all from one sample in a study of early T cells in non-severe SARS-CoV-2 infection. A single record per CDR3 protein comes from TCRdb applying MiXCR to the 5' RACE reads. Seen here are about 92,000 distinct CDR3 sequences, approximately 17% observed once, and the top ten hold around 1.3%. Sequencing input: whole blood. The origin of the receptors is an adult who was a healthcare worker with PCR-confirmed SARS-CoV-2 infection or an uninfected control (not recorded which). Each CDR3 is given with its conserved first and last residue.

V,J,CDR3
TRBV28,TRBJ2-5,CASSSYPHGQGETQYF
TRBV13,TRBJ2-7,CASSGPAPHYEQYF
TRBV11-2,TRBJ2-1,CASRGLAGARNNEQFF
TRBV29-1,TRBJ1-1,CSVEDRDTEAFF
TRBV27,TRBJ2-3,CASSPTGKTDTQYF
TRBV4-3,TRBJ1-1,CASSQDLGGKEAFF
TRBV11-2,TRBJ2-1,CASSLAPTSGRLFF
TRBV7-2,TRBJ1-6,CASSLAWYNSPLHF
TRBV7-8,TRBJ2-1,CASSGGMAYNEQFF
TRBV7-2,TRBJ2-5,CASSYLGLEKFQETQYF
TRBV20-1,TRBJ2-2,CSASWGATGTGELFF
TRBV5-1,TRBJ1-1,CASSFSGTGITEAFF
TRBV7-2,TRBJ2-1,CASSLVSSGNEHFF
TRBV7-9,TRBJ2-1,CASSSTGTGPSYEQFF
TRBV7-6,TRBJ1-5,CASSGVEGNQPQHF
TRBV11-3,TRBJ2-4,CASSPGPAAIQYF
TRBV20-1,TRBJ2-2,CSAKTSGRGTGELFF
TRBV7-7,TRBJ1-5,CASSSRTHDNQPQHF
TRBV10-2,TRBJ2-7,CASSESIAQGVRGEQYF
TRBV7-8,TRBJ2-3,CASSPRTSGGTSTDTQYF
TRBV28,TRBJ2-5,CASSPPRGGQETQYF
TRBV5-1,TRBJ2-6,CASSLTGGSGANVLTF
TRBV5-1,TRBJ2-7,CASSLGYEQYF
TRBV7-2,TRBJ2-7,CASSPVSYEQYF
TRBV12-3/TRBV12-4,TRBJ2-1,CASSSPRQGPNNEQFF
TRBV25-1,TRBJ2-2,CASSSGDTGELFF
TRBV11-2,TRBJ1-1,CASSPQAGGAFF
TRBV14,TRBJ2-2,CASSQDMVTGELFF
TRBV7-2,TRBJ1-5,CASSYGPSNQPQHF
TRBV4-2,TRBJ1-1,CASSPSRGDANSRAFF
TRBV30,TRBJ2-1,CAWTSGVLRVQFF
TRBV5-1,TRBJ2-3,CASSFMGVSSTDTQYF
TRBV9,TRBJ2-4,CASSTGQGLPNIQYF
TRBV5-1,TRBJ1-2,CASSLGQNYGYTF
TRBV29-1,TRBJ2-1,CSARPVVVFSEQFF
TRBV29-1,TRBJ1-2,CSVPDRNYGYTF
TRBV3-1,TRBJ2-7,CASSQDRGYDSYEQYF
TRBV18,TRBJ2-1,CASSPWDRTNNEQFF
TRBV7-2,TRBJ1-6,CASSYDGLVSPLHF
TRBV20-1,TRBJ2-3,CSVGRGRTDTQYF
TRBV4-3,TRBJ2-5,CASSRIAGVETQYF
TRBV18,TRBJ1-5,CASSSLGQGSNQPQHF
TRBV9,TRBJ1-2,CASSPQLEAYGYTF
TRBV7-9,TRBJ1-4,CASSEGGWNEKLFF
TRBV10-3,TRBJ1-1,CAITQGVGTEAFF
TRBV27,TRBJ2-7,CASSLALGEGMYEQYF
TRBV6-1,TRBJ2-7,CASSWPTYDSYEQYF
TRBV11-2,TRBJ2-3,CASSLVALAGGPSPDTQYF
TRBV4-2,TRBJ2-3,CASSQEPGQGPDTQYF
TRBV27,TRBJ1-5,CASRTTGGARQPQHF
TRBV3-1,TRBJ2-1,CASSPYQRGAYNEQFF
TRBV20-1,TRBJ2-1,CSAGPGREQFF
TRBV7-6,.,CASSAQSILTSDEQYF
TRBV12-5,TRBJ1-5,CASGLAVTGNQPQHF
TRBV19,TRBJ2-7,CASSIRQGGEQYF
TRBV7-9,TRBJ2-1,CASSPGADNEQFF
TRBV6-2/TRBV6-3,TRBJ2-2,CASTGVGTGELFF
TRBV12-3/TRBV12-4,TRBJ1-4,CASAHSQPTNEKLFF
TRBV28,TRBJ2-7,CASSGLAGLSYEQYF
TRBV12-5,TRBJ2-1,CASGLVILAGGPTYNEQFF